These 10 T cell receptor beta chains originate from one sample sequenced in a study of blood T cell repertoires in COVID-19. Here immunoSEQ multiplex PCR was the method, and the copy in TCRdb shows in-frame clones only, minus some. Counted here are about 95,000 clones, more than 65% occurring once; the ten biggest clones make up 20% to 25%. Sequencing input: peripheral blood. The receptors were gathered from a man older than 75 with active or convalescent COVID-19.

This chain joins TRBV18 and TRBJ2-7; TRBD1 might be the D (6 bases). The V and J ends lost 0 bases and 1 base respectively, with 7 bases between them. CDR1 and CDR2 (germline): KGHSH, LQKENI. CDR3 length: 14 residues. The CDR3 DNA reads TGTGCCAGCTCACCACCGGGACAATCCTACGAGCAGTACTTC. Protein sequence: CASSPPGQSYEQYF.

J is TRBJ2-7 and V is TRBV5-1; D may be TRBD1 (5 bases). The V end was cut by 0 bases, the J end by 0 bases, with 10 bases between. CDR3 length equals 15 residues. CDR1 and CDR2 from the germline V gene are SGHRS and YFSETQ. The CDR3 DNA sequence: TGCGCCAGCAGCTTGGATGGGGCAAGCTCCTACGAGCAGTACTTC. Protein sequence: CASSLDGASSYEQYF.

The J gene is TRBJ2-3, the V gene TRBV3-1 (or the pseudogene TRBV3-2); 8 bases fit TRBD2. Per the germline V gene, CDR1 is LGHDT and CDR2 is YNNKEL (reference sequence). This CDR3 has 16 amino acids. After removal of 1 base from V and 2 bases from J, the junction contained 5 bases not matched to a gene. CDR3 coding DNA: TGTGCCAGCAGCCAAGTAGCGGGGTCCCCCACAGATACGCAGTATTTT. Encoded protein: CASSQVAGSPTDTQYF.

V and J are TRBV25-1 and TRBJ2-3, with 12 bases matching TRBD2. V lost 6 bases to trimming and J lost 1 base; unmatched junction nucleotides: 2. Germline V lookup: CDR1 MGHDK, CDR2 SYGVNS. This CDR3 is 15 amino acids long. The CDR3 here is CASSGLAGRTDTQYF. For the CDR3, the DNA is TGTGCCAGCAGCGGACTAGCGGGACGCACAGATACGCAGTATTTT.

The DNA for the CDR3 is TGTGCCAGCAGCTTGAGCCAGGACTCCAATGAGCAGTTCTTC. Translating it yields CASSLSQDSNEQFF. The chain employs TRBV5-4 and TRBJ2-1, with D perhaps TRBD2 (5 bases). Trimming pared 1 base from V and 6 bases from J, leaving 11 bases between. The germline V gene encodes CDR1 SGHNT and CDR2 YYREEE (reference sequence). There are 14 residues in the CDR3. Drawing the rest from reference TRBV5-4 and TRBJ2-1, the complete variable domain is ETGVTQSPTHLIKTRGQQVTLRCSSQSGHNTVSWYQQALGQGPQFIFQYYREEENGRGNFPPRFSGLQFPNYSSELNVNALELDDSALYLCASSLSQDSNEQFFGPGTRLTVL.

The table lists this clone with a count of one. This chain joins TRBV4-3 and TRBJ1-2; no clear D gene. V was clipped by 0 bases and J by 4 bases, with 12 bases between them. CDR1 is LGHNA and CDR2 is YSLEER in the germline V gene. This CDR3 comprises 15 residues. The CDR3 is CASSQERGEGYGYTF. CDR3 bases: TGCGCCAGCAGCCAAGAGCGCGGAGAAGGCTATGGCTACACCTTC.

The V call is TRBV5-6, the J call TRBJ2-2; 7 bases fit TRBD1. CDR3 size: 15 residues. Germline V gene data show CDR1 as SGHDT and CDR2 as YYEEEE. V was pared by 4 bases and J by 3 bases, with 6 bases of the junction left unmatched. The CDR3 spells CASSPDRLDTGELFF. CDR3 nucleotide sequence: TGTGCCAGCAGCCCGGACAGGCTGGACACCGGGGAGCTGTTTTTT. The whole variable domain, remainder taken from reference TRBV5-6 and TRBJ2-2, is DAGVTQSPTHLIKTRGQQVTLRCSPKSGHDTVSWYQQALGQGPQFIFQYYEEEERQRGNFPDRFSGHQFPNYSSELNVNALLLGDSALYLCASSPDRLDTGELFFGEGSRLTVL.

V and J are TRBV28 and TRBJ1-5; no firm D call. The CDR3 spans 16 residues. CDR1 and CDR2 (germline): MDHEN, SYDVKM. V was cut by 6 bases and J by 0 bases, with 15 bases left in between. The CDR3 region is CASRPPTEYSNQPQHF. The CDR3 DNA sequence: TGTGCCAGCAGGCCCCCTACAGAGTATAGCAATCAGCCCCAGCATTTT.

The gene calls are TRBV4-2 and TRBJ2-3; TRBD2 matches 7 bases. The CDR3 loop spans 15 amino acids. CDR1 is LGHNA and CDR2 is YNFKEQ in the germline V gene. V trimming: 4 bases; J trimming: 2 bases; junction bases outside the gene matches: 6. CDR3 nucleotides: TGTGCCAGCAGCCCCGGGACTATGAACACAGATACGCAGTATTTT. The encoded protein is CASSPGTMNTDTQYF.

At least ten counts were recorded for this clone. The chain recombines TRBV7-2 with TRBJ2-3; a weak D match, TRBD2 (5 bases). The ends were cut back, 3 bases at V and 0 bases at J, with 13 bases in the middle. Germline V gene data show CDR1 as SGHTA and CDR2 as FQGNSA. The CDR3 runs 16 residues. The CDR3 DNA reads as TGTGCCAGCAGCTTGAGGCGGGCGTCTAGCACAGATACGCAGTATTTT. Its protein is CASSLRRASSTDTQYF.